The rows below give T cell receptor beta chains drawn from one sample of a study of shared clonotypes between healthy human individuals. Clones were read by immunoSEQ multiplex PCR, and TCRdb kept only the in-frame ones, dropping some. This sample has about 1.1 million clones; approximately 77% occur once, and the top ten carry almost 0.9%. Sequencing used memory CD4+ T cells from PBMCs. All receptors come from a man aged 18 to 29 in good health. Some clones in this sample may be carry-over from other donors' samples. CDR3s include the opening cysteine and the closing phenylalanine or tryptophan. The D gene is left open where the match is weak. Clone size is shown for a subset of rows, as once, few, many or a class of expanded clone.

clone_size: -; cdr3_length: 13; v_call: TRBV6-1; j_call: TRBJ1-5; d_call: -; cdr3_aa: CASSEYVGQPQHF; cdr3_nt: TGTGCCAGCAGTGAATACGTAGGACAGCCCCAGCATTTT
clone_size: -; cdr3_length: 17; v_call: TRBV7-2; j_call: TRBJ2-7; d_call: -; cdr3_aa: CASSLSVSAGFSYEQYF; cdr3_nt: TGTGCCAGCAGCTTATCCGTTTCGGCGGGATTCTCCTACGAGCAGTACTTC
clone_size: -; cdr3_length: 14; v_call: TRBV6-6; j_call: TRBJ2-7; d_call: -; cdr3_aa: CASRETVKGDEQYF; cdr3_nt: TGTGCCAGCAGAGAGACGGTTAAGGGTGACGAGCAGTACTTC
clone_size: -; cdr3_length: 14; v_call: TRBV7-9; j_call: TRBJ2-7; d_call: -; cdr3_aa: CASSSAGAETEQYF; cdr3_nt: TGTGCCAGCAGCTCAGCCGGGGCAGAAACAGAGCAGTACTTC
clone_size: -; cdr3_length: 14; v_call: TRBV5-1; j_call: TRBJ1-2; d_call: -; cdr3_aa: CASSLDGEFYGYTF; cdr3_nt: TGCGCCAGCAGCTTGGATGGCGAGTTCTATGGCTACACCTTC
clone_size: -; cdr3_length: 14; v_call: TRBV2; j_call: TRBJ1-5; d_call: TRBD1; cdr3_aa: CASSPGQGYTPQHF; cdr3_nt: TGTGCCAGCAGTCCGGGACAGGGGTATACGCCCCAGCATTTT
clone_size: -; cdr3_length: 14; v_call: TRBV7-2; j_call: TRBJ1-1; d_call: -; cdr3_aa: CASSLGQVNTEAFF; cdr3_nt: TGTGCCAGCAGCTTAGGTCAGGTGAACACTGAAGCTTTCTTT
clone_size: -; cdr3_length: 14; v_call: TRBV9; j_call: TRBJ1-2; d_call: TRBD1; cdr3_aa: CASSGGTGSYGYTF; cdr3_nt: TGTGCCAGCAGCGGCGGGACAGGTAGCTATGGCTACACCTTC
clone_size: -; cdr3_length: 14; v_call: TRBV6-5; j_call: TRBJ2-7; d_call: -; cdr3_aa: CASSYKRVNYEQYF; cdr3_nt: TGTGCCAGCAGTTACAAGCGGGTGAACTACGAGCAGTACTTC
clone_size: once; cdr3_length: 15; v_call: TRBV5-1; j_call: TRBJ1-3; d_call: -; cdr3_aa: CASSLAGQGTNTIYF; cdr3_nt: TGCGCCAGCAGCTTGGCCGGTCAGGGCACGAACACCATATATTTT
clone_size: -; cdr3_length: 15; v_call: TRBV10-3; j_call: TRBJ2-2; d_call: TRBD1; cdr3_aa: CAITGTGANTGELFF; cdr3_nt: TGTGCCATCACCGGGACAGGGGCGAACACCGGGGAGCTGTTTTTT
clone_size: -; cdr3_length: 15; v_call: TRBV12-1; j_call: TRBJ2-3; d_call: -; cdr3_aa: CASSLEPSEGDTQYF; cdr3_nt: TGTGCCAGCAGCTTGGAACCTAGCGAGGGGGATACGCAGTATTTT
clone_size: few; cdr3_length: 15; v_call: TRBV7-2; j_call: TRBJ2-7; d_call: -; cdr3_aa: CASSKSGSSSYEQYF; cdr3_nt: TGTGCCAGCAGCAAGAGCGGAAGCAGCTCCTACGAGCAGTACTTC
clone_size: -; cdr3_length: 15; v_call: TRBV6-4; j_call: TRBJ2-7; d_call: -; cdr3_aa: CASSNHRDCSYEQYF; cdr3_nt: TGTGCCAGCAGTAATCACCGGGACTGCTCCTACGAGCAGTACTTC
clone_size: -; cdr3_length: 15; v_call: TRBV5-4; j_call: TRBJ2-1; d_call: -; cdr3_aa: CASSLARATYNEQFF; cdr3_nt: TGTGCCAGCAGCTTGGCCCGGGCCACGTACAATGAGCAGTTCTTC